The 26 T cell receptor beta chains in this list originate from one sample, sequenced in a study of cytomegalovirus exposure and HLA in healthy donors (dated by TCRdb to about 2017). Library prep was done by the immunoSEQ multiplex PCR assay. For the multiplex PCR, a mixture combining 60 forward primers for TCR Vbeta segments and 13 reverse primers for TCR Jbeta segments was used. TCRdb stores this immuneACCESS table with in-frame sequences only. Part of the clones is absent; in the studies checked, under half of the shortfall reflects unresolved V genes, and no reason is known for the rest. The sample contains 120,000 to 150,000 clones, around 78% of them found a single time. Less than 3.5% of the sample comes from the top ten. The sequenced material came from PBMCs. These receptors were collected from a male donor in good health and CMV-seronegative.

The rearrangement links TRBV30 to TRBJ1-1; TRBD1 might be the D (6 bases). CDR3 length equals 14 residues. Germline V gene sequence: CDR1 GTSNPN, CDR2 SVGIG (reference sequence). Trimming removed 3 bases from V and 5 bases from J, with 16 bases in between. The CDR3 bases are TGTGCCTGGAGGAGAACAGGGAGAGGGACTGAAGCTTTCTTT. This sequence encodes CAWRRTGRGTEAFF. The variable domain in full, completed from reference TRBV30 and TRBJ1-1, reads SQTIHQWPATLVQPVGSPLSLECTVEGTSNPNLYWYRQAAGRGLQLLFYSVGIGQISSEVPQNLSASRPQDRQFILSSKKLLLSDSGFYLCAWRRTGRGTEAFFGQGTRLTVV.

This clone occurred a few times. The chain combines TRBV7-6 with TRBJ2-7; 9 nucleotides align to TRBD2. The trim removed 2 bases at V and 6 bases at J, leaving 5 bases unmatched. There are 14 residues in the CDR3. The germline gives CDR1 SGHVS, CDR2 FNYEAQ. The CDR3 here is CASSLISGSREQYF. The CDR3 bases are TGTGCCAGCAGCTTAATTAGCGGGAGCCGCGAGCAGTACTTC.

The chain uses TRBV27 and TRBJ2-7, with 8 bases matching TRBD2. Germline CDR1 reads MNHEY; CDR2 reads SMNVEV (reference sequence). The CDR3 length is 15 residues. V lost 2 bases and J lost 1; bases outside the gene matches: 4. For the CDR3, the DNA is TGTGCCAGCAGTTTAGAGCGGGGGAGATCCTACGAGCAGTACTTC. The encoded protein is CASSLERGRSYEQYF.

The chain couples TRBV7-8 to TRBJ2-5; 9 nucleotides align to TRBD2. The CDR3 sequence is 14 residues long. CDR1 SGHVS and CDR2 FQNEAQ come from the germline V gene. Trimming took 2 bases from V and 5 from J; bases not matched to a gene: 3. CDR3: CASSLSSGVETQYF. The CDR3 coding sequence is TGTGCCAGCAGCTTATCTAGCGGGGTGGAGACCCAGTACTTC.

This sequence joins TRBV9 and TRBJ1-1, with D perhaps matching TRBD1 (6 bases). The V and J ends lost 0 bases and 5 bases respectively, with 20 bases between them. The germline gives CDR1 SGDLS, CDR2 YYNGEE. The CDR3 consists of 17 residues. CDR3 in DNA: TGTGCCAGCAGCGTAGGTTTAGTGGGGGATAGGGGGACTGAAGCTTTCTTT. Residues: CASSVGLVGDRGTEAFF.

V is TRBV7-6 and J is TRBJ2-7; 7 positions agree with TRBD1. Trimming cost V 1 base and J 5 bases; bases outside gene matches: 5. Germline CDR1 and CDR2: SGHVS and FNYEAQ. CDR3 size: 14 residues. This CDR3 reads CASSLDDRAHEQYF. The CDR3 nucleotides are TGTGCCAGCAGCTTAGACGACAGGGCCCACGAGCAGTACTTC.

The chain recombines TRBV7-9 with TRBJ1-1; 11 positions agree with TRBD1. CDR1 is SEHNR and CDR2 is FQNEAQ in the germline V gene (reference sequence). This CDR3 region has 15 residues. The trim removed 4 bases at V and 4 bases at J, leaving 5 bases unmatched. The DNA for the CDR3 is TGTGCCAGCAGCTACCCCGGGACAGGGGGCACTGAAGCTTTCTTT. Its translation: CASSYPGTGGTEAFF.

This clone has more than one count but fewer than ten. In DNA form, the CDR3 reads TGCAGCGTTGGGGCCGACCTCTACGAGCAGTACTTC. Residues: CSVGADLYEQYF. The rearrangement joins TRBV29-1 to TRBJ2-7; the D is unclear. The CDR3 loop spans 12 amino acids. V lost 4 bases, J lost 3 bases, and 10 bases lay in between. Per the germline V gene, CDR1 is SQVTM and CDR2 is ANQGSEA.

The gene calls are TRBV30 and TRBJ1-1, with a weak D call TRBD1 (5 bases). The germline V gene encodes CDR1 GTSNPN and CDR2 SVGIG (reference sequence). This CDR3 region has 15 residues. The germline V and J ends were trimmed by 8 bases and 1 base, with 20 bases remaining between them. The DNA of the CDR3 is TGTGCCCTCGCCTGGGGGGGTGCTGGGAACACTGAAGCTTTCTTT. As protein: CALAWGGAGNTEAFF.

The chain joins TRBV23-1 to TRBJ1-3; unclear D gene. TRBV23-1 is an open reading frame whose function is uncertain. Trimming took 8 bases from V and 2 from J, leaving 22 bases between them. This CDR3 comprises 17 residues. CDR3: CASSSGRRQPPGNTIYF. The DNA for the CDR3 is TGCGCCAGCTCCTCTGGGAGGAGGCAGCCTCCTGGAAACACCATATATTTT.

This clone was found a few times. The rearrangement links TRBV7-9 to TRBJ1-1; D unclear. Germline values: CDR1 SEHNR, CDR2 FQNEAQ (reference sequence). V shed 8 bases and J shed 2 bases, with 12 bases lying between them. CDR3 length equals 13 residues. This CDR3 is CASRGWVNTEAFF. As DNA, the CDR3 is TGTGCCAGCCGGGGTTGGGTAAACACTGAAGCTTTCTTT.

CDR3 sequence: CASSLGTAQETQYF. CDR3 bases: TGTGCCAGCAGCCTCGGGACAGCCCAAGAGACCCAGTACTTC. V and J are TRBV6-6 and TRBJ2-5; 7 positions agree with TRBD1. In germline, CDR1 is MNHNY, CDR2 SVGAGI (reference sequence). After removal of 6 bases from V and 1 base from J, the junction contained 5 bases not matched to a gene. This CDR3 is built from 14 residues.

This chain connects TRBV2 to TRBJ2-5; 9 positions agree with TRBD2. Germline V gives CDR1 SNHLY, CDR2 FYNNEI. V dropped 2 bases and J dropped 5; count of bases not matched to a gene: 6. This CDR3 contains 15 residues. In DNA form, the CDR3 reads TGTGCCAGCAGTGAATTAGCGGGAGTTATGGAGACCCAGTACTTC. Translating gives CASSELAGVMETQYF.

This chain uses TRBV6-1 with TRBJ2-3, with TRBD1 identical over 8 bases. V shed 6 bases and J 3 bases; nucleotides not matched to a gene: 8. CDR3 length equals 15 residues. CDR1 is MNHNS and CDR2 is SASEGT in the germline V gene. This chain's CDR3 is CASRNEDRVTDTQYF. The CDR3 DNA follows: TGTGCCAGCAGGAATGAGGACAGGGTTACAGATACGCAGTATTTT.

J is TRBJ1-1 and V is TRBV6-5, with 7 bases aligning to TRBD1. This CDR3 region has 13 residues. Germline V gene data show CDR1 as MNHEY and CDR2 as SVGAGI. With V trimmed by 6 bases and J by 7 bases, 8 bases remained unmatched. The CDR3 loop is CASSHGTALEAFF. DNA of the CDR3: TGTGCCAGCAGCCATGGGACAGCCCTTGAAGCTTTCTTT.

The chain joins TRBV5-1 to TRBJ2-1; tentative D call: TRBD1 (5 bases). The CDR3 is 17 residues long. Germline assignment: CDR1 SGHRS and CDR2 YFSETQ. Trimming cost V 4 bases and J 0 bases, with 17 bases left between them. CDR3 nucleotide sequence: TGCGCCAGCAGCAACGCAGGGCAGCGCAACTCCTACAATGAGCAGTTCTTC. Protein: CASSNAGQRNSYNEQFF.

DNA of the CDR3: TGCGCCAGCAGCCCTAGTATCAACACTGAAGCTTTCTTT. Its translation is CASSPSINTEAFF. J is TRBJ1-1 and V is TRBV10-1, with unresolved D. Looked up from germline, CDR1 is WNHNN and CDR2 is SYGVQD (reference sequence). Trimming took 6 bases from V and 2 from J, leaving 10 bases between them. The CDR3 has 13 residues.

This clone was recorded a few times. V is TRBV6-5 and J is TRBJ2-7; the match to TRBD1 covers 8 bases. With V trimmed by 4 bases and J by 3 bases, 8 bases remained unmatched. Germline CDR1 is MNHEY and CDR2 is SVGAGI. The CDR3 has 15 residues. CDR3 sequence (DNA): TGTGCCAGCAGTTTCGGACAGGGATTTGACTACGAGCAGTACTTC. Its protein is CASSFGQGFDYEQYF.

The rearrangement links TRBV5-1 to TRBJ1-2, with TRBD1 identical over 10 bases. CDR1 and CDR2 (germline): SGHRS, YFSETQ. The V gene end was trimmed by 6 bases and the J gene end by 7 bases; junction bases not matched to a gene: 12. The CDR3 consists of 15 residues. CDR3 sequence reads: CASTQPGQGTTGYTF. The CDR3 nucleotides are TGCGCCAGCACCCAACCGGGACAGGGGACCACTGGCTACACCTTC. Full variable domain (outside the CDR3, taken from reference TRBV5-1 and TRBJ1-2): KAGVTQTPRYLIKTRGQQVTLSCSPISGHRSVSWYQQTPGQGLQFLFEYFSETQRNKGNFPGRFSGRQFSNSRSEMNVSTLELGDSALYLCASTQPGQGTTGYTFGSGTRLTVV.

The gene calls are TRBV18 and TRBJ1-5; tentative D call: TRBD1 (5 bases). Germline V CDR1 and CDR2: KGHSH, LQKENI. Trimming removed 2 bases from V and 0 bases from J, with 8 bases in between. This CDR3 contains 15 residues. CDR3 protein: CASSPGGTSNQPQHF. DNA for the CDR3: TGTGCCAGCTCACCAGGGGGGACTAGCAATCAGCCCCAGCATTTT.

V and J are TRBV30 and TRBJ2-1; tentatively, D is TRBD2 (6 bases). Germline CDR1 is GTSNPN and CDR2 is SVGIG (reference sequence). The CDR3 covers 16 residues. Trimming shortened V by 0 bases and J by 4 bases, and 16 bases separated the two germline ends. In DNA form, the CDR3 reads TGTGCCTGGAGTGTACGGCCGGGAGTAGGTTACAATGAGCAGTTCTTC. Translating it yields CAWSVRPGVGYNEQFF.

This clone was recorded only once. The chain couples TRBV9 to TRBJ2-3; 9 bases are shared with TRBD2. V shed 4 bases, J shed 0 bases, and the junction held 3 bases outside the gene matches. CDR1 SGDLS and CDR2 YYNGEE come from the germline V gene. This CDR3 comprises 15 residues. The CDR3 here is CASSLLAGSTDTQYF. CDR3 DNA sequence: TGTGCCAGCAGCCTACTAGCGGGTAGCACAGATACGCAGTATTTT.

V usage is TRBV5-1 and J usage is TRBJ2-2, with 9 bases fitting TRBD1. CDR1 and CDR2 from the germline V gene are SGHRS and YFSETQ. The CDR3 contains 15 residues. Losses at the gene ends were 5 bases for V and 4 bases for J; bases not matched to a gene: 6. As DNA, the CDR3 is TGCGCCAGCAGAGAAGGACAGGGGACCACCGGGGAGCTGTTTTTT. It yields the protein CASREGQGTTGELFF.

This rearrangement joins TRBV6-5 to TRBJ2-7, with 10 bases lining up with TRBD1. This CDR3 region has 14 residues. Germline-derived CDR1 and CDR2 are MNHEY and SVGAGI. J gave up 2 bases and V 6 bases, and 4 bases lay outside the gene matches. The CDR3 is CASRPGTGAYEQYF. In DNA, the CDR3 is TGTGCCAGCAGACCCGGGACAGGGGCCTACGAGCAGTACTTC.

The genes are TRBV29-1 and TRBJ1-1; D not resolved. The CDR3 runs 12 residues. The germline V gene encodes CDR1 SQVTM and CDR2 ANQGSEA. V was shortened by 4 bases and J by 8 bases, with 14 bases between the two germline ends. CDR3 in DNA: TGCAGCGTTGTACCGGGTTCCACGGAAGCTTTCTTT. Amino acids: CSVVPGSTEAFF.

The chain recombines TRBV9 with TRBJ2-2; possibly TRBD2 for D (6 bases). CDR3 length equals 15 residues. Germline assignment: CDR1 SGDLS and CDR2 YYNGEE. Between the trimmed V and J ends, which lost 0 bases and 7 bases, there was a span of 13 bases. CDR3 sequence (DNA): TGTGCCAGCAGCGTAGAAGGAGGGGCCTTCGGGGAGCTGTTTTTT. It encodes CASSVEGGAFGELFF.